This T cell receptor beta chain was profiled in a study of T cell responses to AZD1222 COVID-19 vaccine. Notes on the study in general: The study found vaccine-associated CD4 TCRs spanning spike, dominant at 160-218 and 743-854.

Points on this clone: Its antigen is undetermined.

The trim removed 2 bases at V and 0 bases at J, leaving 6 bases unmatched. This CDR3 is 16 amino acids long. CDR1 and CDR2 from the germline V gene are MNHNS and SASEGT. TCRdb's copy holds only in-frame clones and misses some; the assay was immunoSEQ multiplex PCR. The table has approximately 97,000 clones, around 86% seen once. Sequenced material: peripheral blood, taken on day 0 of AZD1222 vaccination. This TCR was recovered from an adult in good health. J is TRBJ1-2 and V is TRBV6-1, with 7 positions matching TRBD1. The CDR3 DNA is TGTGCCAGCAGTGAACGGGACAGCATTTCTAACTATGGCTACACCTTC. Its protein product is CASSERDSISNYGYTF.